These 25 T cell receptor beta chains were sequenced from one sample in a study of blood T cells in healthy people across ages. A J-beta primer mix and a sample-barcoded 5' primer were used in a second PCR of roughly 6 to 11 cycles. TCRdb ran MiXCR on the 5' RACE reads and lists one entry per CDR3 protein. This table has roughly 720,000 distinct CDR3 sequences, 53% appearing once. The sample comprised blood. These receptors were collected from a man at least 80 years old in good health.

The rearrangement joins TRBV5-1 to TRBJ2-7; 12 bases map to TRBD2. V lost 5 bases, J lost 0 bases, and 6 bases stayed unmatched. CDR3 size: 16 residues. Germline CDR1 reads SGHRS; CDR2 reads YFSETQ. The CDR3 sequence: CASRLSTSGSSYEQYF. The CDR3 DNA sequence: TGCGCCAGCAGGCTATCGACTAGCGGGAGCTCCTACGAGCAGTACTTC.

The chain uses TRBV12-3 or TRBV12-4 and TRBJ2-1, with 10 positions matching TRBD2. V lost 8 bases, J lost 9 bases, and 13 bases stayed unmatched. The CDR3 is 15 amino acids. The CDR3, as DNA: TGTGCCAGCCAACCTCGAAGACTAGCGGGCGGTGAGCAGTTCTTC. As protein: CASQPRRLAGGEQFF.

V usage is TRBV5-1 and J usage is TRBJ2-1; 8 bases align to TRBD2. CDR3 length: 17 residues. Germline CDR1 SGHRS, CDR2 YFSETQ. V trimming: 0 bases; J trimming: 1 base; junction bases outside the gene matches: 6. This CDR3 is CASSLATGGASYNEQFF. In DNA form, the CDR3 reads TGCGCCAGCAGCTTGGCCACGGGGGGGGCTTCCTACAATGAGCAGTTCTTC.

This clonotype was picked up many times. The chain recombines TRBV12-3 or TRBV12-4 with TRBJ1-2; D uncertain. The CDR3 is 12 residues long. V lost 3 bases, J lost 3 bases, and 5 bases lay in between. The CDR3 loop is CASSFSDYGYTF. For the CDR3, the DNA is TGTGCCAGCAGTTTTTCAGACTATGGCTACACCTTC.

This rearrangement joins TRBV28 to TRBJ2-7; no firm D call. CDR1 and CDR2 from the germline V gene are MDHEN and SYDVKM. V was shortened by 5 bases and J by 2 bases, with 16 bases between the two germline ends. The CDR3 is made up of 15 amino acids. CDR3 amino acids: CASSPIDGKAYEQYF. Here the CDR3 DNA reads TGTGCCAGCAGTCCTATAGACGGTAAGGCCTACGAGCAGTACTTC.

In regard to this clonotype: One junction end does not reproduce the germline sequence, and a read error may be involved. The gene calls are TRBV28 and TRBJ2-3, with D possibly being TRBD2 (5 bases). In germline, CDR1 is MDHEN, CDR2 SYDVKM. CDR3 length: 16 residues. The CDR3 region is CASSFDADSSTDTQYF. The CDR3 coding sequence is TGTGCCAGCAGTTTTGATGCAGACTCTAGCACAGATACACAGTATTTT.

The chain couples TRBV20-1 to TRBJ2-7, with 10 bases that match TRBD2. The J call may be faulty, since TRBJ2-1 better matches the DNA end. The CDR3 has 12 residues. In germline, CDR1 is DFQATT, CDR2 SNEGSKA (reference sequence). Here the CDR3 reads CSARLAGAEQFF. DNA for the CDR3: TGCAGTGCTAGACTAGCGGGAGCTGAGCAGTTCTTC.

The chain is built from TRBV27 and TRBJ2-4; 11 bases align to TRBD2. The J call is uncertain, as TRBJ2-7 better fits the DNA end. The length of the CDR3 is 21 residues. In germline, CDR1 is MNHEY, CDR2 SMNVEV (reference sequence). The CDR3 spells CASSLIPARLAGPQGRYEQYF. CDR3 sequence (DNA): TGTGCCAGCAGTTTGATTCCCGCGAGACTAGCGGGACCTCAAGGACGCTACGAGCAGTACTTC.

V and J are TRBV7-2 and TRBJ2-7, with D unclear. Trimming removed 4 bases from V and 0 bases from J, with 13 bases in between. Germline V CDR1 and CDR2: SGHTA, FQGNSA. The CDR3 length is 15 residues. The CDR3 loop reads CASSSNLVSSYEQYF. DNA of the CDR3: TGTGCCAGCAGCTCCAACCTAGTAAGCTCCTACGAGCAGTACTTC.

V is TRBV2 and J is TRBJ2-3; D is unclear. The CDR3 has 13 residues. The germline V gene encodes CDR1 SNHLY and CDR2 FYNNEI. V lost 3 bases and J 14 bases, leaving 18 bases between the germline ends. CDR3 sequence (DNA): TGTGCCAGCAGTGATCAGAGGCACAGATACGCGTATTTT. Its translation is CASSDQRHRYAYF.

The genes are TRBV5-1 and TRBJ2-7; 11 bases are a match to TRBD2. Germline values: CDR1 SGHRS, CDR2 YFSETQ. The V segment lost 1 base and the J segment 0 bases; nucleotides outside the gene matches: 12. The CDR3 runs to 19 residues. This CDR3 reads CASSLRWPSGRSSSYEQYF. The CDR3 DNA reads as TGCGCCAGCAGCTTGCGTTGGCCTAGCGGGAGGTCGAGCTCCTACGAGCAGTACTTC.

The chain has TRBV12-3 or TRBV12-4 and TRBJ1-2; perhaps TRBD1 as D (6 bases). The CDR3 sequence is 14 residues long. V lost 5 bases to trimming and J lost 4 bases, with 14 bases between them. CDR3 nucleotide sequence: TGTGCCAGCAGTACAGGGACCCGACTCTATGGCTACACCTTC. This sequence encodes CASSTGTRLYGYTF.

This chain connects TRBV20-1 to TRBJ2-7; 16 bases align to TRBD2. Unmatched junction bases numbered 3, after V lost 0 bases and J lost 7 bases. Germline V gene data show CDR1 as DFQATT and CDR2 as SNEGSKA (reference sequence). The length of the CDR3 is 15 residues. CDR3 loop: CSARDWGLAGGEQYF. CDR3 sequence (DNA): TGCAGTGCTAGAGATTGGGGACTAGCGGGAGGGGAGCAGTACTTC.

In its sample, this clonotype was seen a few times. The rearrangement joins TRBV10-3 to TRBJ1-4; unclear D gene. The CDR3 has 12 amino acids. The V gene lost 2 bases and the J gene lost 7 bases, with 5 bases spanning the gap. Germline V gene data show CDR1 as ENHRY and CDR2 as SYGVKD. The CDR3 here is CAISELTEKLFF. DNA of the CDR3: TGTGCCATCAGTGAGCTGACTGAAAAACTGTTTTTT.

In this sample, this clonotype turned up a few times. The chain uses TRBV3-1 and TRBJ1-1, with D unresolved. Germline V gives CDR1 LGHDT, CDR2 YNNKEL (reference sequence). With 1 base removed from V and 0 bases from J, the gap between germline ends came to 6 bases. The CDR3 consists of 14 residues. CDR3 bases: TGTGCCAGCAGCCAAGCCGGGGTGAACACTGAAGCTTTCTTT. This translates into CASSQAGVNTEAFF.

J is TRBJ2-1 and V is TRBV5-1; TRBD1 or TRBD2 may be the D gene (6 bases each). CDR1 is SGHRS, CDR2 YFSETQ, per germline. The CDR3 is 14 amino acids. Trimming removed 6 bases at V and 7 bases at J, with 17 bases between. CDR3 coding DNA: TGCGCCAGCACTATGGGGGGCCCGGGGAATGAGCAGTTCTTC. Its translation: CASTMGGPGNEQFF.

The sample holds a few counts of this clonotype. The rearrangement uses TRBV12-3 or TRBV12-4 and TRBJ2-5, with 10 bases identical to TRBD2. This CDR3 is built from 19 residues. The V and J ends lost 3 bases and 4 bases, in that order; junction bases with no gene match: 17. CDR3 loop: CASSLGGRALAGAVETQYF. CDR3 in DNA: TGTGCCAGCAGTTTGGGCGGGAGGGCCCTAGCGGGAGCGGTAGAGACCCAGTACTTC.

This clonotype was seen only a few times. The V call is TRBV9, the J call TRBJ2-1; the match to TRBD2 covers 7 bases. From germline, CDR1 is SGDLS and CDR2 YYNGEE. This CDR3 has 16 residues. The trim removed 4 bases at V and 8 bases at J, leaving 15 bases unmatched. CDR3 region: CASSSRLADRGDEQFF. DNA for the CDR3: TGTGCCAGCAGCTCCCGTCTAGCGGACCGGGGGGATGAGCAGTTCTTC. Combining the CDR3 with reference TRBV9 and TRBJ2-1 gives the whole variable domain DSGVTQTPKHLITATGQRVTLRCSPRSGDLSVYWYQQSLDQGLQFLIQYYNGEERAKGNILERFSAQQFPDLHSELNLSSLELGDSALYFCASSSRLADRGDEQFFGPGTRLTVL.

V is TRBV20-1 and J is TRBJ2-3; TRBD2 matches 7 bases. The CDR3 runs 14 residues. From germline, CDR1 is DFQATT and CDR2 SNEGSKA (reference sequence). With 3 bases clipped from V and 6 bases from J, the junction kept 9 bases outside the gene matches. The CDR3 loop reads CSASIRIGGDTQYF. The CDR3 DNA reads TGCAGTGCTAGCATTAGGATCGGGGGGGATACGCAGTATTTT.

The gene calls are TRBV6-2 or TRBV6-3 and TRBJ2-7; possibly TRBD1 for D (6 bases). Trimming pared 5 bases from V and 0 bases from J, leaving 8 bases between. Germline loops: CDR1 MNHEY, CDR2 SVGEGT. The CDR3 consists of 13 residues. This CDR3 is CASSDRRSYEQYF. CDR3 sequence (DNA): TGTGCCAGCAGTGACAGGCGCTCCTACGAGCAGTACTTC.

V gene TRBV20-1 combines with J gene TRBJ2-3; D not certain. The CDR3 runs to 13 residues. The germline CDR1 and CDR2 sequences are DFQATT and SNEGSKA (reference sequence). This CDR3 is CTAKETHTDTQYF. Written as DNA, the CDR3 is TGCACGGCGAAGGAAACCCACACAGATACGCAGTATTTT.

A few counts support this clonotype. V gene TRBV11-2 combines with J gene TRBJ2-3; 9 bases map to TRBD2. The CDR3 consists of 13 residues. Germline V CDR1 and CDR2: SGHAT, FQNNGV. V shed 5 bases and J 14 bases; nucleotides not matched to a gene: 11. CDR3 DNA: TGTGCCAGCAGCCAGGGACTAGCCCAATACGCGTATTTT. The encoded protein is CASSQGLAQYAYF.

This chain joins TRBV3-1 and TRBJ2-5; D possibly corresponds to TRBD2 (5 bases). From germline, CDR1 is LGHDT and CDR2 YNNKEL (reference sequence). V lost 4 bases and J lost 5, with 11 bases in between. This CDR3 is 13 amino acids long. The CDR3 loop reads CASSPGVDETQYF. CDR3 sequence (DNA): TGTGCCAGCAGCCCCGGGGTGGATGAGACCCAGTACTTC.

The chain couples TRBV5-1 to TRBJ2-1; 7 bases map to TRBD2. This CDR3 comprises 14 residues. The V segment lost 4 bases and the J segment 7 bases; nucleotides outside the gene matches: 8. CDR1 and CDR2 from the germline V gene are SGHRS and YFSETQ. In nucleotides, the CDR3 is TGCGCCAGCAGCCGCGCCTCGCGGGAGAATGAGCAGTTCTTC. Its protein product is CASSRASRENEQFF.

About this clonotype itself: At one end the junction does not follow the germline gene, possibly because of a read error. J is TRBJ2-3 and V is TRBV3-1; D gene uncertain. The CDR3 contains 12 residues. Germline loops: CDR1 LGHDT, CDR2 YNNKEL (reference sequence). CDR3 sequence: CASGHGTDTQYF. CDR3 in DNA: TGTGCCAGCGGCCACGGGACAGATACGCAGTATTTT.